This T cell receptor (beta chain) comes out of a study of shared clonotypes between healthy human individuals (dated by TCRdb to about 2020). As for the study more broadly: A few men and a couple of women, aged 18 to 49 years, made up the cohort. For each donor, CD4 naive and CD4 memory were each run on three plates, CD8 naive on two plates, and CD8 memory on one plate. Blood TCR repertoires of about 5 healthy adults were deeply sequenced to estimate repertoire size and the extent of clonotype sharing between individuals. To increase sequencing depth and limit assay-specific biases, different laboratories used diverse techniques to prepare libraries and sequence TCR repertoires. Per donor, leukapheresis produced somewhere between about 0.94 and 10 billion PBMCs.

Healthy HIV-negative adults with no recently reported acute infections or vaccinations were included as donors. Every donor was a Caucasian adult residing in Nashville, Tennessee, USA. CD4+ T cells were enriched through magnetic negative selection, after which naive cells were positively selected on CD45RA and the remaining negative fraction served as the memory subset. Blood was collected by leukapheresis, and PBMCs were isolated by Ficoll-Histopaque density gradient centrifugation and then cryopreserved in liquid nitrogen vapor phase. Analytical flow cytometry was used to check the purity and quantity of each magnetically sorted T cell population. Genomic DNA was isolated from each sorted fraction and quantified by UV absorbance on a Nanodrop 2000c. Notes on this clone: Its antigen is not yet known. There are no base qualities to consult, and no much larger clone falls within one base.

There are 13 amino acids in the CDR3, from cysteine to phenylalanine inclusive. The CDR3 DNA has 39 bases and is translated from base 1. The germline ends are 10 bases apart after V is trimmed by 0 bases and J by 8 bases. CDR1 and CDR2 were assigned from the germline V gene as MGHRA and YSYEKL. What the work shows at the level of the full study, not this receptor alone: Estimated clonotype richness was generally larger for naive than for memory subsets. Compared with non-shared clonotypes, clonotypes shared by all four sorted-subset donors had higher generation probabilities. Pairwise subsampling indicated that sequencing depth was expected to affect the degree of clonotype sharing among donors. Sampling was limited to blood, and TCR repertoires in tissue likely differ from TCR repertoires in blood. Incomplete sequencing was indicated by rarefaction of sorted-subset datasets, despite the large sequencing depth. The genetic and exposure-history diversity represented was limited by the small number of donors. Sharing across a handful of donors was observed for around 5% of naive CD4, about 3.2% of naive CD8, 2% to 2.5% of memory CD4, and around 0.42% of memory CD8 clonotypes.

Using the deep immunoSEQ assay, TCR CDR3 regions were amplified from genomic DNA by multiplex PCR. For each cell subset, the extracted genomic DNA was distributed evenly across all wells of several immunoSEQ 96-well plates, and each plate served as one replicate. Each replicate PCR for sorted subsets received approximately 200 ng genomic DNA, equal to roughly 30,000 T cell genomes. Purified libraries were quantified with a Qubit 3.0 fluorometer, sized on a Bioanalyzer 2100, and re-quantified with the KAPA Library Quantification kit. Each immunoSEQ 96-well plate was sequenced on its own single-read 150-cycle Illumina NextSeq 550 flow cell. The original pipeline was this. Because only junctional sequences without quality scores were contained in the immunoSEQ output, filtering matching that applied to full-length reads could not be performed. To assign V/J genes and CDR3, sequences were annotated against IMGT germline references using PyIR, a Python wrapper for IgBLAST v1.9. Reads were filtered out if the reads had weak V/J assignments (E-value above 1e-6), no CDR3, stop codons, out-of-frame junctions, or ambiguous translated residues. V3J clonotypes were defined as sequences sharing an identical inferred V gene, J gene, and CDR3 amino acid sequence. To compute the percentage overlap between repertoires, the number of shared unique clonotypes was divided by the size of the smaller repertoire. Three approaches were used to assess repertoire richness: RTK rarefaction, the Chao1 estimator, and Recon v2.1 estimates of unobserved clonotypes. Generation probabilities for all TCRbeta clonotypes obtained by the gDNA method from a handful of donors were computed using OLGA. The source is immuneACCESS, and TCRdb retained only in-frame sequences with V and J called. Part of the clones is not carried over; for the studies checked, unresolved V genes explain less than half of this, and the remainder is unexplained. The DNA was the basis for D and trimming; V, J and clone size are from that table. The table for this sample lists approximately 2,300,000 clones; 85% to 95% of them were counted only once. The top ten hold 0.37% of the sample.

The TCR sequence derives from a man younger than 35 in good health. Some clones in this sample may be carry-over from other donors' samples. Sequencing used naive CD4+ T cells from PBMCs. The cell subset or site label, as the study defines it: CD45RA+ positively selected. This receptor chain uses TRBV4-1 and TRBJ1-2; no D segment can be confidently identified. The nucleotides read TGCGCCAGCAGCCAAGAAGGCGGACGCGGCTACACCTTC. It translates as CASSQEGGRGYTF.